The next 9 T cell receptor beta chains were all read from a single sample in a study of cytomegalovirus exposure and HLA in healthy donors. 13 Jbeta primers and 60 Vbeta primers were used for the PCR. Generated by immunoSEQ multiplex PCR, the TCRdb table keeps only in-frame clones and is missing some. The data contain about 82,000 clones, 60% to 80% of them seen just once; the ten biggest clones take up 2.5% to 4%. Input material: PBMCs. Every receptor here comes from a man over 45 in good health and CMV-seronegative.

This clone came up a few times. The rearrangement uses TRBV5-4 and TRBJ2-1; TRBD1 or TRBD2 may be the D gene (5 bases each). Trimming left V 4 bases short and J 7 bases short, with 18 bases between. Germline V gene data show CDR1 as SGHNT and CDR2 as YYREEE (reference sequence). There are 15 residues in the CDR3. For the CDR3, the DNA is TGTGCCAGCAGCCTGGGGGAATCCCGACAGAATGAGCAGTTCTTC. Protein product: CASSLGESRQNEQFF.

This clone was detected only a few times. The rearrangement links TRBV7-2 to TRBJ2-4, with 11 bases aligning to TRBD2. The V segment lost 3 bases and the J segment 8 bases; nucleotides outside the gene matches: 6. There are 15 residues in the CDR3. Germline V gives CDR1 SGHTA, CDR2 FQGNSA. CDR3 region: CASSLEASGRYIQYF. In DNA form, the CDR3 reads TGTGCCAGCAGCTTGGAAGCTAGCGGGAGGTACATTCAGTACTTC.

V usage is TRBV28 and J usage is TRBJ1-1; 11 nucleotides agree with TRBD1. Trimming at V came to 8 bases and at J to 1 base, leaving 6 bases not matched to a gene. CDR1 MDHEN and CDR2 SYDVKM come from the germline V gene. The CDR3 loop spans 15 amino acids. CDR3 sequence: CASLRTGGRNTEAFF. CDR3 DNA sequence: TGTGCCAGCCTCAGGACAGGGGGCCGGAACACTGAAGCTTTCTTT.

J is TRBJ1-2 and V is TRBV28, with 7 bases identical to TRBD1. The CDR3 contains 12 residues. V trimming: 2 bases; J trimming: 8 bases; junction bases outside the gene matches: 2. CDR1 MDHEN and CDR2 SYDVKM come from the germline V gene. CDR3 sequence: CASSLNRGGYTF. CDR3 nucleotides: TGTGCCAGCAGTTTAAACAGGGGAGGCTACACCTTC.

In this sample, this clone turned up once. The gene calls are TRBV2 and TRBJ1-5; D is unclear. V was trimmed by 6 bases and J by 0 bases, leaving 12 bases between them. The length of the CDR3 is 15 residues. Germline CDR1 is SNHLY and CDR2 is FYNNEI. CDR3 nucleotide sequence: TGTGCCAGCAGGGCCTTTGGTTCTAGCAATCAGCCCCAGCATTTT. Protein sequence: CASRAFGSSNQPQHF. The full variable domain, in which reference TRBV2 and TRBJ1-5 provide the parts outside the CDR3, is EPEVTQTPSHQVTQMGQEVILRCVPISNHLYFYWYRQILGQKVEFLVSFYNNEISEKSEIFDDQFSVERPDGSNFTLKIRSTKLEDSAMYFCASRAFGSSNQPQHFGDGTRLSIL.

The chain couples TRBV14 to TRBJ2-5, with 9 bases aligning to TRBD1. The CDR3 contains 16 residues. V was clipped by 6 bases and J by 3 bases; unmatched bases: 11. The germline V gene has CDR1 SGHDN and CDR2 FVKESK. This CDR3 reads CASRPLKGQGKETQYF. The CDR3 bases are TGTGCCAGCAGACCCCTAAAGGGACAGGGAAAAGAGACCCAGTACTTC.

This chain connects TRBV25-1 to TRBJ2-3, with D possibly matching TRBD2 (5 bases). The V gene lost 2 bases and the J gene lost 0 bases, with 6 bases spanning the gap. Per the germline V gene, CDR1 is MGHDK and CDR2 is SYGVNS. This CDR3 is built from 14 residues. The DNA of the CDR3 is TGTGCCAGCAGTGAAGGAGGTAGCACAGATACGCAGTATTTT. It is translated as CASSEGGSTDTQYF.

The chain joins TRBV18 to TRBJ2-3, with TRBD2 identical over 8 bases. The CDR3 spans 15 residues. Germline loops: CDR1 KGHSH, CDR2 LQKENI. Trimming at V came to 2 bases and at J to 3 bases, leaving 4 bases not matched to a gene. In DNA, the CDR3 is TGTGCCAGCTCACCAACACTAGCGGAGACAGATACGCAGTATTTT. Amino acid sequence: CASSPTLAETDTQYF.

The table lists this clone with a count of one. DNA of the CDR3: TGTGCCAGCAGCTTAGTTTTTAGCCCACAAGAGACCCAGTACTTC. It translates to CASSLVFSPQETQYF. The rearrangement links TRBV7-6 to TRBJ2-5; D is unclear. The CDR3 totals 15 residues. The V gene lost 1 base and the J gene lost 2 bases, with 11 bases spanning the gap. Germline-derived CDR1 and CDR2 are SGHVS and FNYEAQ.